The 24 T cell receptor beta chains listed next were all sequenced from one sample in a study of radiation and T cells in renal cell carcinoma. Libraries were prepared by immunoSEQ multiplex PCR; TCRdb keeps only in-frame clonotypes and omits some of them. The table includes roughly 150,000 clones, about 88% detected once. The time point denotes: baseline pretreatment blood. As to treatment: 15 Gy SBRT to primary tumor, nephrectomy 4 weeks later. Specimen: blood, collected from a patient whose treatment included radiotherapy and nephrectomy. Receptor source: a woman in her seventies with renal cell carcinoma.

For the CDR3, the DNA is TGTGCCAGCACCCCGGTGGCAGGGGGAAACACCATATATTTT. Amino acid sequence: CASTPVAGGNTIYF. The chain couples TRBV6-1 to TRBJ1-3; possibly TRBD1 for D (5 bases). V was shortened by 7 bases and J by 4 bases, with 14 bases between the two germline ends. CDR1 is MNHNS, CDR2 SASEGT, per germline. The CDR3 is 14 residues long.

The chain carries TRBV30 and TRBJ1-2, with a tentative D call TRBD1 (5 bases). CDR1 is GTSNPN, CDR2 SVGIG, per germline (reference sequence). This CDR3 region has 13 residues. V lost 1 base and J lost 7, with 13 bases in between. The CDR3 sequence is CAWSGRTNVGYTF. CDR3 nucleotides: TGTGCCTGGAGTGGTAGGACAAACGTTGGCTACACCTTC.

The gene calls are TRBV28 and TRBJ1-1; 7 positions match TRBD1. The germline V gene encodes CDR1 MDHEN and CDR2 SYDVKM. V gave up 4 bases and J gave up 0 bases; unmatched junction bases: 5. The CDR3 sequence is 15 residues long. CDR3 DNA: TGTGCCAGCAGTTACAGGGGCATACTGAACACTGAAGCTTTCTTT. Residues: CASSYRGILNTEAFF.

The V and J genes are TRBV5-1 and TRBJ2-3; 7 nucleotides align to TRBD1. J was trimmed by 2 bases and V by 8 bases; bases with no gene match: 8. CDR1 is SGHRS, CDR2 YFSETQ, per germline. This CDR3 has 14 amino acids. The DNA of the CDR3 is TGCGCCAGTACCGGGACAGCAAACACAGATACGCAGTATTTT. Its translation is CASTGTANTDTQYF.

The J gene is TRBJ2-6, the V gene TRBV6-5; D may be TRBD2 (6 bases). CDR1 MNHEY and CDR2 SVGAGI come from the germline V gene. Trimming left V 2 bases short and J 4 bases short, with 9 bases between. The CDR3 runs to 15 residues. The CDR3 nucleotides read TGTGCCAGCAGTTACCGCGGGGCCGGGGCCAACGTCCTGACTTTC. Translated: CASSYRGAGANVLTF.

This chain connects TRBV5-6 to TRBJ2-6, with unresolved D. Germline V lookup: CDR1 SGHDT, CDR2 YYEEEE. Between the trimmed V and J ends, which lost 3 bases and 12 bases, there was a span of 7 bases. CDR3 size: 11 residues. The CDR3 sequence: CASSSPGVLTF. CDR3 sequence (DNA): TGTGCCAGCAGCTCCCCTGGCGTCCTGACTTTC.

The table lists this clone with a few counts. In nucleotides, the CDR3 is TGTGCCAGTAGAGAGAGAGGGAAAAGCAATTCACCCCTCCACTTT. Residues: CASRERGKSNSPLHF. J is TRBJ1-6 and V is TRBV19, with no clear D. The germline gives CDR1 LNHDA, CDR2 SQIVND (reference sequence). This CDR3 region has 15 residues. The V gene lost 6 bases and the J gene lost 7 bases, with 16 bases spanning the gap. Full variable domain (missing parts from reference TRBV19 and TRBJ1-6): DGGITQSPKYLFRKEGQNVTLSCEQNLNHDAMYWYRQDPGQGLRLIYYSQIVNDFQKGDIAEGYSVSREKKESFPLTVTSAQKNPTAFYLCASRERGKSNSPLHFGNGTRLTVT.

This clone was found a few times. This chain connects TRBV28 to TRBJ2-7, with D possibly TRBD1 on 5 matching bases. Germline V gives CDR1 MDHEN, CDR2 SYDVKM. V dropped 4 bases and J dropped 3 bases, with 7 bases sitting between them. CDR3 size: 12 residues. The CDR3 coding sequence is TGTGCCAGCAGTTGGGGCTTCTACGAGCAGTACTTC. Its translation is CASSWGFYEQYF.

This clone was observed once. The rearrangement joins TRBV7-8 to TRBJ1-5, with 7 bases lining up with TRBD1. Germline CDR1 is SGHVS and CDR2 is FQNEAQ. This CDR3 has 18 amino acids. The trim removed 5 bases at V and 0 bases at J, leaving 13 bases unmatched. The CDR3 DNA sequence: TGTGCCAGCAGCCACCAGGTGGTAGGGGGCCTTAGCAATCAGCCCCAGCATTTT. Encoded protein: CASSHQVVGGLSNQPQHF. The whole variable domain, remainder taken from reference TRBV7-8 and TRBJ1-5, is GAGVSQSPRYKVAKRGQDVALRCDPISGHVSLFWYQQALGQGPEFLTYFQNEAQLDKSGLPSDRFFAERPEGSVSTLKIQRTQQEDSAVYLCASSHQVVGGLSNQPQHFGDGTRLSIL.

V gene TRBV7-2 combines with J gene TRBJ2-7, with D tentatively TRBD2 (7 bases). The CDR3 spans 15 residues. Trimming pared 2 bases from V and 5 bases from J, leaving 16 bases between. Germline assignment: CDR1 SGHTA and CDR2 FQGNSA. CDR3 residues: CASSLKRGAPDEQYF. The CDR3 DNA follows: TGTGCCAGCAGCTTAAAACGGGGGGCTCCTGACGAGCAGTACTTC.

The rearrangement joins TRBV4-1 to TRBJ2-1, with D possibly TRBD2 on 5 matching bases. Germline V gene lookup returns CDR1 MGHRA and CDR2 YSYEKL. Trimming stripped 4 bases from V and 5 bases from J, with 12 bases between. The CDR3 sequence is 14 residues long. CDR3 protein: CASSPGVWDNEQFF. CDR3 bases: TGCGCCAGCAGCCCCGGGGTGTGGGACAATGAGCAGTTCTTC.

The chain is built from TRBV28 and TRBJ1-2; tentatively, D is TRBD1 (5 bases). This CDR3 region has 14 residues. CDR1 and CDR2 from the germline V gene are MDHEN and SYDVKM. Trimming removed 6 bases from V and 0 bases from J, with 11 bases in between. This chain's CDR3 is CASSPGTANYGYTF. Here the CDR3 DNA reads TGTGCCAGCAGCCCCGGGACCGCTAACTATGGCTACACCTTC.

This clone showed up just once. The chain combines TRBV11-2 with TRBJ2-1; TRBD2 aligns across 9 bases. Germline CDR1 SGHAT, CDR2 FQNNGV. Trimming at V came to 0 bases and at J to 10 bases, leaving 4 bases not matched to a gene. This CDR3 comprises 14 residues. Written as DNA, the CDR3 is TGTGCCAGCAGCTTAGATCCCCTAGCGGGAGAGCAGTTCTTC. Translation gives CASSLDPLAGEQFF.

A few counts support this clone. The chain employs TRBV9 and TRBJ1-4; 9 bases are shared with TRBD1. CDR1 SGDLS and CDR2 YYNGEE come from the germline V gene. The CDR3 runs to 14 residues. The V gene end was trimmed by 7 bases and the J gene end by 5 bases; junction bases not matched to a gene: 6. This CDR3 is CASAIGQGNEKLFF. The CDR3, as DNA: TGTGCCAGCGCTATAGGACAGGGGAATGAAAAACTGTTTTTT. Drawing the rest from reference TRBV9 and TRBJ1-4, the complete variable domain is DSGVTQTPKHLITATGQRVTLRCSPRSGDLSVYWYQQSLDQGLQFLIQYYNGEERAKGNILERFSAQQFPDLHSELNLSSLELGDSALYFCASAIGQGNEKLFFGSGTQLSVL.

The chain couples TRBV7-8 to TRBJ2-7; 9 bases align to TRBD2. The CDR3 is 14 amino acids. V shed 2 bases, J shed 6 bases, and the junction held 5 bases outside the gene matches. Germline V gene data show CDR1 as SGHVS and CDR2 as FQNEAQ. DNA of the CDR3: TGTGCCAGCAGCTTACCCAGCGGGGGGCCCGAGCAGTACTTC. It yields the protein CASSLPSGGPEQYF.

The rearrangement joins TRBV6-6 to TRBJ1-2; 7 nucleotides align to TRBD1. Germline CDR1 MNHNY, CDR2 SVGAGI (reference sequence). This CDR3 contains 15 residues. J gave up 2 bases and V 2 bases, and 5 bases lay outside the gene matches. The CDR3 sequence: CASSYGQGGNYGYTF. The CDR3 DNA sequence: TGTGCCAGCAGTTACGGGCAAGGGGGCAACTATGGCTACACCTTC.

The chain carries TRBV7-2 and TRBJ2-3; possibly TRBD1 or TRBD2 for D (7 bases each). This CDR3 spans 15 amino acids. Germline V gene data show CDR1 as SGHTA and CDR2 as FQGNSA. The germline V and J ends were trimmed by 5 bases and 2 bases, with 14 bases remaining between them. The CDR3 here is CASSPGGGPTDTQYF. The CDR3 DNA follows: TGTGCCAGCAGCCCAGGGGGGGGCCCCACAGATACGCAGTATTTT.

CDR3 sequence: CAWRGGGGNYGYTF. CDR3 bases: TGTGCCTGGAGAGGGGGAGGAGGCAACTATGGCTACACCTTC. The chain carries TRBV30 and TRBJ1-2, with D possibly matching TRBD1 (6 bases). Trimming pared 3 bases from V and 2 bases from J, leaving 13 bases between. This CDR3 has 14 amino acids. Germline loops: CDR1 GTSNPN, CDR2 SVGIG (reference sequence).

This sequence joins TRBV7-2 and TRBJ2-7, with D maybe TRBD2 (6 bases). Germline values: CDR1 SGHTA, CDR2 FQGNSA. With 2 bases removed from V and 7 bases from J, the gap between germline ends came to 15 bases. CDR3 size: 14 residues. The chain's CDR3 is CASSLTTAAGEQYF. The CDR3 DNA reads TGTGCCAGCAGCTTAACTACCGCGGCGGGAGAGCAGTACTTC. The complete variable domain, with remaining parts taken from reference TRBV7-2 and TRBJ2-7, reads GAGVSQSPSNKVTEKGKDVELRCDPISGHTALYWYRQSLGQGLEFLIYFQGNSAPDKSGLPSDRFSAERTGGSVSTLTIQRTQQEDSAVYLCASSLTTAAGEQYFGPGTRLTVT.

CDR3 DNA: TGTGCCAGCAGTGCTCCTATGAACACTGAAGCTTTCTTT. Protein product: CASSAPMNTEAFF. The chain combines TRBV6-6 with TRBJ1-1; no firm D call. The length of the CDR3 is 13 residues. Germline V gene sequence: CDR1 MNHNY, CDR2 SVGAGI (reference sequence). V was pared by 5 bases and J by 0 bases, with 7 bases between.

The V call is TRBV7-2, the J call TRBJ1-1; tentative D call: TRBD1 (6 bases). The CDR3 spans 16 residues. The V end lost 5 bases, the J end lost 1 base, and 17 bases lay between the germline ends. Germline V lookup: CDR1 SGHTA, CDR2 FQGNSA. The CDR3 protein is CASSLSSWGANTEAFF. The DNA for the CDR3 is TGTGCCAGCAGCCTTTCGTCTTGGGGGGCGAACACTGAAGCTTTCTTT. The full variable domain, rest sourced from reference TRBV7-2 and TRBJ1-1, is GAGVSQSPSNKVTEKGKDVELRCDPISGHTALYWYRQSLGQGLEFLIYFQGNSAPDKSGLPSDRFSAERTGGSVSTLTIQRTQQEDSAVYLCASSLSSWGANTEAFFGQGTRLTVV.

V gene TRBV7-2 combines with J gene TRBJ2-3, with no clear D. The ends were cut back, 2 bases at V and 5 bases at J, with 2 bases in the middle. Germline V lookup: CDR1 SGHTA, CDR2 FQGNSA. The CDR3 consists of 11 residues. CDR3 nucleotides: TGTGCCAGCAGCTTACAAGATACGCAGTATTTT. This gives the protein CASSLQDTQYF.

This clone was seen just once. V and J are TRBV5-4 and TRBJ2-1, with 7 bases fitting TRBD2. Trimming removed 4 bases from V and 5 bases from J; junction bases left unmatched: 12. The CDR3 runs to 16 residues. The germline V gene has CDR1 SGHNT and CDR2 YYREEE (reference sequence). The CDR3 nucleotides read TGTGCCAGCAGCACCGTTGGGGGGGGGAGAGACAATGAGCAGTTCTTC. It translates to CASSTVGGGRDNEQFF.

This clone was picked up a small number of times. The CDR3 DNA follows: TGTGCCAGCAGCTGGGGACAGGAAAAACTGTTTTTT. Translating it yields CASSWGQEKLFF. J is TRBJ1-4 and V is TRBV5-5; 7 bases map to TRBD1. Germline V gives CDR1 SGHKS, CDR2 YYEKEE (reference sequence). CDR3 length equals 12 residues. V was pared by 3 bases and J by 8 bases, with 1 base of the junction left unmatched. Full variable domain (rest looked up from reference TRBV5-5 and TRBJ1-4): DAGVTQSPTHLIKTRGQQVTLRCSPISGHKSVSWYQQVLGQGPQFIFQYYEKEERGRGNFPDRFSARQFPNYSSELNVNALLLGDSALYLCASSWGQEKLFFGSGTQLSVL.